This T cell receptor (beta chain) emerged from a study of blood T cell repertoires in COVID-19. Turning to the study itself: Samples representing acute and convalescent COVID-19 were sourced from the United States, Italy and Spain. PBMCs, B-cell-depleted T cells, or T cells provided the cDNA or gDNA that made up the material.

In the study's own analysis: Reference gene primers were amplified, and this amplification served to estimate nucleated cell counts. Clones were read by immunoSEQ multiplex PCR, and TCRdb kept only the in-frame ones, dropping some. V and J calls and clone size are given by that table; D and trimming were obtained from the DNA. Of more than 200,000 clones listed, around four fifths are singletons. CDR3 length: 15 residues. J was trimmed by 8 bases and V by 1 base; bases with no gene match: 7. CDR1 and CDR2 from the germline V gene are LGHDT and YNNKEL (reference sequence). The V call is TRBV3-1 (or the pseudogene TRBV3-2), the J call TRBJ2-1; TRBD2 matches 8 bases. Sequences were obtained from peripheral blood. This receptor was taken from a man between 60 and 70 years old with acute or convalescent COVID-19. The CDR3 DNA is TGTGCCAGCAGCCAAGGACGGGGGGGAATGGATGAGCAGTTCTTC. Amino acids: CASSQGRGGMDEQFF.